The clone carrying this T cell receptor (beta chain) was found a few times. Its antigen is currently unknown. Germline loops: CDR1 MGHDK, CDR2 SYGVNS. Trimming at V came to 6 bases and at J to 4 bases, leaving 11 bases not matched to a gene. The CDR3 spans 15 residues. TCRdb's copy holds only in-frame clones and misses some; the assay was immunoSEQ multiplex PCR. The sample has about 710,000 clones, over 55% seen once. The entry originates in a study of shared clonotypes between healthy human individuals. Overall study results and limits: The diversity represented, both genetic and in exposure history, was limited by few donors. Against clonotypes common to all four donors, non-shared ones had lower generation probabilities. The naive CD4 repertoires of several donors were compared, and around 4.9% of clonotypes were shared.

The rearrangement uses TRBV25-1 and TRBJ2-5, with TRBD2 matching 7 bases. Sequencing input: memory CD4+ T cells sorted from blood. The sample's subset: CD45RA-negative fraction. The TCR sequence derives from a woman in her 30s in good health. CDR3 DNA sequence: TGTGCCAGCAGCAATCCGGGACTAACAAGAGAGACCCAGTACTTC. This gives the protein CASSNPGLTRETQYF.